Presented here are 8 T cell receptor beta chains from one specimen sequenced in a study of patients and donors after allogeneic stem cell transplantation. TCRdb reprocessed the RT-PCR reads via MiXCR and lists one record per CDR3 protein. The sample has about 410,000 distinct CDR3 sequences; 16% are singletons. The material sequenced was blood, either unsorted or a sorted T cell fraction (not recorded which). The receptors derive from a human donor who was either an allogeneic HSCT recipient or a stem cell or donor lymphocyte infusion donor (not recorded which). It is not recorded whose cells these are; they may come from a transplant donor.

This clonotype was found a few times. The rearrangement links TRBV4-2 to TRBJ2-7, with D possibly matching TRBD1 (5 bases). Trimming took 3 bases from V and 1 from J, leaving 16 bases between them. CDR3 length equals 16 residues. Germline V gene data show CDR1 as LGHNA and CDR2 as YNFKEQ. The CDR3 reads CASSQEVAGSSYEQYF. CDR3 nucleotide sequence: TGTGCCAGCAGCCAGGAAGTGGCAGGGTCTTCCTACGAGCAGTACTTC.

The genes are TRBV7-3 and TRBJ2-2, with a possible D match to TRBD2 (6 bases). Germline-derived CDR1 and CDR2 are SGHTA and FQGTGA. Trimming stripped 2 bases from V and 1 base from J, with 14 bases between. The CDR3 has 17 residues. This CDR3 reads CASSLRPGRGNTGELFF. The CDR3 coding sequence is TGTGCCAGCAGCTTACGCCCAGGGCGGGGGAACACCGGGGAGCTGTTTTTT.

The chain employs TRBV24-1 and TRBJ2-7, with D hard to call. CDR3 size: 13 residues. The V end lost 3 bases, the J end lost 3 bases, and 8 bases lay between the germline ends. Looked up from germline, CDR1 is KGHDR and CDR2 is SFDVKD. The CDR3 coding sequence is TGTGCCACCAGTGATGGGATCAACTACGAGCAGTACTTC. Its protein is CATSDGINYEQYF.

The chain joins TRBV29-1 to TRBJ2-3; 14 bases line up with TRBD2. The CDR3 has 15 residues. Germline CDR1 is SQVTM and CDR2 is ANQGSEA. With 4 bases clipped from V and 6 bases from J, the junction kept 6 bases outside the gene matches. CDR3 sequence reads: CSVGLAGGNRDTQYF. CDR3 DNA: TGCAGCGTTGGACTAGCGGGGGGGAACCGCGATACGCAGTATTTT.

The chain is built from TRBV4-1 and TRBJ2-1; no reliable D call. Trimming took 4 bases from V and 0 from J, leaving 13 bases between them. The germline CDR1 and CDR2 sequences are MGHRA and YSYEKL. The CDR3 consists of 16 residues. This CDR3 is CASSRTQIASYNEQFF. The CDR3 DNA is TGCGCCAGCAGCCGAACACAGATAGCCTCCTACAATGAGCAGTTCTTC.

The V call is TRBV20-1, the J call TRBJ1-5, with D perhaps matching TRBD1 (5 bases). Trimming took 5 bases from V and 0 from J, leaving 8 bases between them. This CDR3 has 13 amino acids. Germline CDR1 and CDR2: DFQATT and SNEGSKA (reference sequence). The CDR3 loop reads CSARDGSNQPQHF. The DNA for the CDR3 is TGCAGTGCTCGGGACGGTAGCAATCAGCCCCAGCATTTT.

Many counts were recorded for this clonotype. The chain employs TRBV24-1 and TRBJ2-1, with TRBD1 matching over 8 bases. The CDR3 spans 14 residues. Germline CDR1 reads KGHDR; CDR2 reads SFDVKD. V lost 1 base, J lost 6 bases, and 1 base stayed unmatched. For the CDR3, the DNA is TGTGCCACCAGTGATTTTACAGGGGGCAATGAGCAGTTCTTC. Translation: CATSDFTGGNEQFF.

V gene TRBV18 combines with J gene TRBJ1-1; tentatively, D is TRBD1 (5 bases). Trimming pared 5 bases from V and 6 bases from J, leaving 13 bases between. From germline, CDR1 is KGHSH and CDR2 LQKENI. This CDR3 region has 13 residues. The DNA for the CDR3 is TGTGCCAGCTCAGGGAGTGGGGACGCTGAAGCTTTCTTT. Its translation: CASSGSGDAEAFF.